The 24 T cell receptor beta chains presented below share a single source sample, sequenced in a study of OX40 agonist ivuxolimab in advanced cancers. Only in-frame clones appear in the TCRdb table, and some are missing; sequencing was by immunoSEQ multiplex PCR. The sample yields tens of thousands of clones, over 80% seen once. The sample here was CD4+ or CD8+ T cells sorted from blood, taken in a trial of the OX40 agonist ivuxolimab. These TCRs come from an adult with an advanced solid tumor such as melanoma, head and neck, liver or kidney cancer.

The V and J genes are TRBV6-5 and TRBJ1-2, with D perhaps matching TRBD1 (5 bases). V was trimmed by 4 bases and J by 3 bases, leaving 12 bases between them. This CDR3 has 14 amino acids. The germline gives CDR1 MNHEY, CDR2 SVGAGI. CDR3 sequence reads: CASSWPDRDYGYTF. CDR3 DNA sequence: TGTGCCAGCAGTTGGCCCGACAGAGACTATGGCTACACCTTC.

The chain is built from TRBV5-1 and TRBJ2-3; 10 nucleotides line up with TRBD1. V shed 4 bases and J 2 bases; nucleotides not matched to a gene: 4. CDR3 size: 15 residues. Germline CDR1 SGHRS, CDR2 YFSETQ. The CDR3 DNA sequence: TGCGCCAGCAGCCGGGACAGGGGCTACACAGATACGCAGTATTTT. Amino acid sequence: CASSRDRGYTDTQYF.

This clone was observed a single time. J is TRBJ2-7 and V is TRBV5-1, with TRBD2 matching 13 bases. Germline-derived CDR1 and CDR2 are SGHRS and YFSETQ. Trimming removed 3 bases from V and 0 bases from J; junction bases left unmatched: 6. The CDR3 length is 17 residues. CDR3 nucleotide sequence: TGCGCCAGCAGCTGGGGACTAGCGGGACAGAGCTCCTACGAGCAGTACTTC. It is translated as CASSWGLAGQSSYEQYF.

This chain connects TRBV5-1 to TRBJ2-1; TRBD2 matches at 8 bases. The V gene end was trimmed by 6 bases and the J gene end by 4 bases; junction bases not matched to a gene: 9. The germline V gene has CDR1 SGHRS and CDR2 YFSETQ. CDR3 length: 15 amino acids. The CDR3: CASTLGASGYNEQFF. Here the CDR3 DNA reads TGCGCCAGCACCCTGGGCGCTAGCGGGTACAATGAGCAGTTCTTC.

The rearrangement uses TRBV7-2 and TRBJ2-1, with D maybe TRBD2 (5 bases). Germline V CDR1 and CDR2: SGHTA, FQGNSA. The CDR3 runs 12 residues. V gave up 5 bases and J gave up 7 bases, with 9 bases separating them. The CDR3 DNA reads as TGTGCCAGCAGCCAAGAGCGGAATGAGCAGTTCTTC. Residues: CASSQERNEQFF.

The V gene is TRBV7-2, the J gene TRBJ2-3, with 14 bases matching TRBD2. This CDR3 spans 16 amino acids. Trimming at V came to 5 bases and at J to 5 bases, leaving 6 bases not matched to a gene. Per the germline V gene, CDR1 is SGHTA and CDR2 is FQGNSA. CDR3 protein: CASSPPGLAGEDTQYF. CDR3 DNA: TGTGCCAGCAGCCCCCCGGGACTAGCGGGAGAAGATACGCAGTATTTT.

CDR3 protein: CASSKPGGGYEQYF. CDR3 bases: TGTGCCAGTAGTAAGCCAGGGGGCGGATACGAGCAGTACTTC. J is TRBJ2-7 and V is TRBV19, with TRBD1 matching over 8 bases. V shed 4 bases and J 4 bases; nucleotides not matched to a gene: 6. This CDR3 comprises 14 residues. Germline assignment: CDR1 LNHDA and CDR2 SQIVND (reference sequence).

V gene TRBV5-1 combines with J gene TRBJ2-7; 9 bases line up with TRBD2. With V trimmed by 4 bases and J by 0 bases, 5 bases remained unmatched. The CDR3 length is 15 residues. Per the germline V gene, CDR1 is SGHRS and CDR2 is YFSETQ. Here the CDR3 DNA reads TGCGCCAGCAGCCCGGGACTAGCCTTCTCCTACGAGCAGTACTTC. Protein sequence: CASSPGLAFSYEQYF.

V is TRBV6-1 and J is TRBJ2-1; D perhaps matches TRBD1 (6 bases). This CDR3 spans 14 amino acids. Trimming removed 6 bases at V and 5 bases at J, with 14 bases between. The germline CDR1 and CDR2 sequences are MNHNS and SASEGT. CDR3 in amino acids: CASRTRDTHNEQFF. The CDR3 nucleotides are TGTGCCAGCAGAACCCGGGACACCCACAATGAGCAGTTCTTC.

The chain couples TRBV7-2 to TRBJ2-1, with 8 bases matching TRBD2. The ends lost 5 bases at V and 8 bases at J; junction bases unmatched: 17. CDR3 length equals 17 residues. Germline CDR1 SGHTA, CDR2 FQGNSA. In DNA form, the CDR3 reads TGTGCCAGCAGCCTCCTCGGAGCGGGAGTCCTTTGGGATGAGCAGTTCTTC. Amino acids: CASSLLGAGVLWDEQFF. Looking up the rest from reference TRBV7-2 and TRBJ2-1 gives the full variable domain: GAGVSQSPSNKVTEKGKDVELRCDPISGHTALYWYRQSLGQGLEFLIYFQGNSAPDKSGLPSDRFSAERTGGSVSTLTIQRTQQEDSAVYLCASSLLGAGVLWDEQFFGPGTRLTVL.

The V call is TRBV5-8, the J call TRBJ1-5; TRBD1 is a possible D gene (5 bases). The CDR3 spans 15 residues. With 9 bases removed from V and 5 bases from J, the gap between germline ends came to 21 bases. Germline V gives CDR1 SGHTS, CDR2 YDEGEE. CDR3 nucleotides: TGTGCCACCCCGGGGAGGGGAAGTGGCGATCAGCCCCAGCATTTT. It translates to CATPGRGSGDQPQHF.

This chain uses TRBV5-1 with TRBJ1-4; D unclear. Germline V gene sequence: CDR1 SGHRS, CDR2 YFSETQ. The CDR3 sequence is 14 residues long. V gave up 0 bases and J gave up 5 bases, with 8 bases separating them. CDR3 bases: TGCGCCAGCAGCTTGGTTTCCCAGAATGAAAAACTGTTTTTT. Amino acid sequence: CASSLVSQNEKLFF.

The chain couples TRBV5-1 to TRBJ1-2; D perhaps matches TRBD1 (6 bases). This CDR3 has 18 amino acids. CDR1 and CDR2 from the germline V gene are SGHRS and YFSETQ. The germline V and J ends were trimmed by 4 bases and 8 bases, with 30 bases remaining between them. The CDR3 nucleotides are TGCGCCAGCAGCGCTAAACTGACAGGTGCCGGAGTATCGGGGGGCTACACCTTC. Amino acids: CASSAKLTGAGVSGGYTF.

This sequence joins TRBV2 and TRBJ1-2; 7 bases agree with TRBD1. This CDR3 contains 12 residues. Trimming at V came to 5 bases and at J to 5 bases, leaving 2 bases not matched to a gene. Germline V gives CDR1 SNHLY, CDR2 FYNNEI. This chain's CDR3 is CASSRDSYGYTF. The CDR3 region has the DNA TGTGCCAGCAGTAGGGACAGTTATGGCTACACCTTC. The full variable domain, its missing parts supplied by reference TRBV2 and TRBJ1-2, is EPEVTQTPSHQVTQMGQEVILRCVPISNHLYFYWYRQILGQKVEFLVSFYNNEISEKSEIFDDQFSVERPDGSNFTLKIRSTKLEDSAMYFCASSRDSYGYTFGSGTRLTVV.

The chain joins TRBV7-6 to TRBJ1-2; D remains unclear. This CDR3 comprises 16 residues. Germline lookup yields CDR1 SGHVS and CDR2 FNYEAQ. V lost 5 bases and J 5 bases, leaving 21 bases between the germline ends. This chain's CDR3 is CASSPRSGSGGYGYTF. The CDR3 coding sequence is TGTGCCAGCAGCCCCCGGTCCGGTTCGGGTGGGTATGGCTACACCTTC.

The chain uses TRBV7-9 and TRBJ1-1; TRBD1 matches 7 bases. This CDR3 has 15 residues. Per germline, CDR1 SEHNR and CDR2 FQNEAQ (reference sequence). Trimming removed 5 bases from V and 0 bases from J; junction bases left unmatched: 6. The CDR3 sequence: CASSVPQGLNTEAFF. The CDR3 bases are TGTGCCAGCAGCGTCCCACAGGGGTTGAACACTGAAGCTTTCTTT.

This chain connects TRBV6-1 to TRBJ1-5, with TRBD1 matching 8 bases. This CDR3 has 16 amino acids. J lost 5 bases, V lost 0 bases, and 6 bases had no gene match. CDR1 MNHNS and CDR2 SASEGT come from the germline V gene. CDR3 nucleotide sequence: TGTGCCAGCAGTGAAGCCCGGACAGGGTGGGATCAGCCCCAGCATTTT. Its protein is CASSEARTGWDQPQHF.

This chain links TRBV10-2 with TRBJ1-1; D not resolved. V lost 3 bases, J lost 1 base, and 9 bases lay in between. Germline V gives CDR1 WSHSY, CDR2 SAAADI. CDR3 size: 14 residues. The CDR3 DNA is TGCGCCAGCAGTGAAAACAGACAGAACACTGAAGCTTTCTTT. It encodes CASSENRQNTEAFF.

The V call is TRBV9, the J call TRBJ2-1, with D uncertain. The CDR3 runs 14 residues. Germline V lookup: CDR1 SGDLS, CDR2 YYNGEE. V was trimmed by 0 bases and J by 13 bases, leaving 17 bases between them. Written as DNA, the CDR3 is TGTGCCAGCAGCGTAGCTAGGGCCCCCCAGAGTCAGTTCTTC. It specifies CASSVARAPQSQFF.

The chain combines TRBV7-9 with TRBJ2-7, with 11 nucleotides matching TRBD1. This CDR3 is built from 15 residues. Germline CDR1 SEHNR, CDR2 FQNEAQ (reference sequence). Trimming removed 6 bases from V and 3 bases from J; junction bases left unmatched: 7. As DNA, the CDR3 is TGTGCCAGCAGACCACCCGGGACAGGGGGCTACGAGCAGTACTTC. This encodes CASRPPGTGGYEQYF.

This CDR3 is CASSAALGGLTQYF. CDR3 in DNA: TGTGCCAGCAGTGCCGCATTGGGAGGACTGACGCAGTACTTC. The chain employs TRBV2 and TRBJ2-7; tentative D call: TRBD2 (6 bases). V was shortened by 4 bases and J by 9 bases, with 19 bases between the two germline ends. This CDR3 contains 14 residues. Germline assignment: CDR1 SNHLY and CDR2 FYNNEI.

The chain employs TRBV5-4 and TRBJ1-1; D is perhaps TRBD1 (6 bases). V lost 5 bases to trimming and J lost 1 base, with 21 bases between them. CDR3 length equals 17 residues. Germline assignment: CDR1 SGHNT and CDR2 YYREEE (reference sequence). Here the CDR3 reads CASSRRVGGGANTEAFF. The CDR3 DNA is TGTGCCAGCAGTCGGCGTGTAGGAGGGGGAGCGAACACTGAAGCTTTCTTT.

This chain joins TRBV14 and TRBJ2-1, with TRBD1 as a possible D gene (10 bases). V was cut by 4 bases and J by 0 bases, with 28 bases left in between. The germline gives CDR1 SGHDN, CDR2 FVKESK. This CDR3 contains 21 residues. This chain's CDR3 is CASSPRVGLAGQGSSYNEQFF. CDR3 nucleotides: TGTGCCAGCAGCCCCCGCGTCGGGCTAGCGGGACAGGGGAGCTCCTACAATGAGCAGTTCTTC.

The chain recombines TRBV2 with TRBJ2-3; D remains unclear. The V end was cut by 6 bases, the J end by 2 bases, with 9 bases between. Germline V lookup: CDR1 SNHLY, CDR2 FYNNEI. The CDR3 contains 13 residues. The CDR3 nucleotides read TGTGCCAGCAGCGGACCATTCACAGATACGCAGTATTTT. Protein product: CASSGPFTDTQYF.